This TCR beta chain was found in a study of blood T cell repertoires in COVID-19. Generated by immunoSEQ multiplex PCR, the TCRdb table keeps only in-frame clones and is missing some. The repertoire holds about 190,000 clones, with roughly 77% as singletons. The germline CDR1 and CDR2 sequences are LNHDA and SQIVND (reference sequence). The CDR3 extends over 15 amino acids. V was clipped by 3 bases and J by 4 bases, with 10 bases between them. Specimen: PBMCs or T cells enriched from blood (not recorded which). The rearrangement links TRBV19 to TRBJ2-6, with D perhaps matching TRBD2 (5 bases). This TCR was sampled from a woman between 50 and 59 years old with acute COVID-19. CDR3 sequence reads: CASSISRGGANVLTF. CDR3 sequence (DNA): TGTGCCAGTAGTATTAGCAGAGGGGGGGCCAACGTCCTGACTTTC.